Each of the 28 T cell receptor beta chains below was sequenced from the same sample in a study of shared clonotypes between healthy human individuals. It was CD45RO-negative cells, positively selected for CCR7, that made up naive CD8 cells, with terminally differentiated effector memory CD45RA+ cells excluded. The assay was immunoSEQ multiplex PCR, and TCRdb's table has in-frame clones only and misses some. Here the sample spans roughly 1,800,000 clones, approximately 94% being singletons. The sequenced sample consisted of naive CD8+ T cells sorted from blood. These receptors came from a man aged 18 to 29 in good health.

The V and J genes are TRBV28 and TRBJ1-6; possible D gene TRBD1, 6 bases. CDR1 and CDR2 (germline): MDHEN, SYDVKM. V lost 4 bases and J 5 bases, leaving 12 bases between the germline ends. There are 15 residues in the CDR3. CDR3 in amino acids: CASSSRGADNSPLHF. CDR3 in DNA: TGTGCCAGCAGTTCCCGGGGGGCGGATAATTCACCCCTCCACTTT.

The chain carries TRBV7-9 and TRBJ2-7; a weak D match, TRBD1 (5 bases). This CDR3 contains 11 residues. Per the germline V gene, CDR1 is SEHNR and CDR2 is FQNEAQ (reference sequence). V lost 7 bases and J lost 7, with 11 bases in between. The CDR3 region is CASTSREEQYF. The CDR3, as DNA: TGTGCCAGCACCTCCAGGGAAGAGCAGTACTTC.

CDR3 loop: CASSLFSSGDPEQYF. In DNA, the CDR3 is TGTGCCAGCAGCTTATTTTCTAGCGGGGACCCCGAGCAGTACTTC. J is TRBJ2-7 and V is TRBV7-9; 9 positions match TRBD2. With 2 bases clipped from V and 6 bases from J, the junction kept 8 bases outside the gene matches. The CDR3 runs to 15 residues. Germline V gives CDR1 SEHNR, CDR2 FQNEAQ (reference sequence).

The rearrangement links TRBV6-6 to TRBJ2-3, with D unresolved. V dropped 4 bases and J dropped 5 bases, with 13 bases sitting between them. CDR1 is MNHNY, CDR2 SVGAGI, per germline (reference sequence). The CDR3 is 14 amino acids. The CDR3 here is CASSLLAEGDTQYF. CDR3 DNA sequence: TGTGCCAGCAGTTTGTTGGCAGAAGGAGATACGCAGTATTTT.

The V gene is TRBV11-2, the J gene TRBJ1-3; 7 nucleotides agree with TRBD1. V dropped 1 base and J dropped 1; count of bases not matched to a gene: 1. This CDR3 is 15 amino acids long. CDR1 and CDR2 from the germline V gene are SGHAT and FQNNGV. CDR3 in amino acids: CASSLATGSGNTIYF. For the CDR3, the DNA is TGTGCCAGCAGCTTAGCGACAGGGTCTGGAAACACCATATATTTT.

V is TRBV14 and J is TRBJ1-6, with D hard to call. The CDR3 length is 18 residues. Deletions cut 1 base from V and 2 bases from J, with 15 bases between. Looked up from germline, CDR1 is SGHDN and CDR2 is FVKESK. The CDR3, as DNA: TGTGCCAGCAGCCAAGGAGGTGGGAGGGTTGCCTATAATTCACCCCTCCACTTT. Encoded protein: CASSQGGGRVAYNSPLHF.

The chain is built from TRBV28 and TRBJ1-1; TRBD1 is a possible D gene (5 bases). Germline CDR1 MDHEN, CDR2 SYDVKM. This CDR3 is built from 14 residues. The V gene lost 5 bases and the J gene lost 4 bases, with 14 bases spanning the gap. The CDR3 reads CASSAPTGTTEAFF. CDR3 sequence (DNA): TGTGCCAGCAGTGCCCCCACCGGGACCACTGAAGCTTTCTTT.

This rearrangement joins TRBV7-9 to TRBJ2-5, with a possible D match to TRBD1 (5 bases). The germline V gene encodes CDR1 SEHNR and CDR2 FQNEAQ (reference sequence). V was clipped by 2 bases and J by 3 bases, with 19 bases between them. This CDR3 spans 17 amino acids. CDR3: CASSLIGSGRVEETQYF. DNA for the CDR3: TGTGCCAGCAGCTTAATTGGGTCGGGCAGGGTGGAAGAGACCCAGTACTTC.

The CDR3 DNA is TGTGCCAGCAGCCACCGGGAGAGTGGAAACACCATATATTTT. Translation: CASSHRESGNTIYF. The V gene is TRBV14, the J gene TRBJ1-3; D remains ambiguous. CDR1 and CDR2 (germline): SGHDN, FVKESK. The CDR3 contains 14 residues. Trimming took off 3 bases at V and 3 bases at J, with 9 bases between the two ends. Drawing the rest from reference TRBV14 and TRBJ1-3, the complete variable domain is EAGVTQFPSHSVIEKGQTVTLRCDPISGHDNLYWYRRVMGKEIKFLLHFVKESKQDESGMPNNRFLAERTGGTYSTLKVQPAELEDSGVYFCASSHRESGNTIYFGEGSWLTVV.

The chain is built from TRBV30 and TRBJ2-7; 7 bases are a match to TRBD2. There are 14 residues in the CDR3. CDR1 and CDR2 (germline): GTSNPN, SVGIG (reference sequence). Trimming removed 3 bases from V and 3 bases from J; junction bases left unmatched: 8. CDR3 sequence: CAWRPLGGFYEQYF. DNA for the CDR3: TGTGCCTGGAGGCCCCTGGGGGGGTTCTACGAGCAGTACTTC.

The chain joins TRBV5-4 to TRBJ2-2, with 14 bases matching TRBD2. Germline values: CDR1 SGHNT, CDR2 YYREEE (reference sequence). Germline trimming cut 3 bases from V and 0 bases from J; bases unmatched to any gene: 7. CDR3 size: 19 residues. The CDR3 protein is CASSSWTSGGTPNTGELFF. The CDR3 coding sequence is TGTGCCAGCAGCTCATGGACTAGCGGGGGGACACCGAACACCGGGGAGCTGTTTTTT.

This clone showed up just once. The CDR3 region is CASKGWEETQYF. DNA for the CDR3: TGTGCCAGCAAGGGATGGGAAGAGACCCAGTACTTC. This chain joins TRBV2 and TRBJ2-5; D unresolved. Per the germline V gene, CDR1 is SNHLY and CDR2 is FYNNEI. This CDR3 spans 12 amino acids. V dropped 7 bases and J dropped 3 bases, with 9 bases sitting between them.

The chain carries TRBV6-5 and TRBJ2-7, with D perhaps TRBD1 (5 bases). With 6 bases removed from V and 6 bases from J, the gap between germline ends came to 21 bases. The CDR3 has 15 residues. Germline loops: CDR1 MNHEY, CDR2 SVGAGI. CDR3 bases: TGTGCCAGCAGCCAAGACAGATCCTTTCCTGGCGAGCAGTACTTC. This sequence encodes CASSQDRSFPGEQYF.

This clone was seen only once. The chain carries TRBV30 and TRBJ1-4; 9 bases align to TRBD1. V lost 1 base to trimming and J lost 7 bases; unmatched junction nucleotides: 7. CDR1 and CDR2 (germline): GTSNPN, SVGIG (reference sequence). The CDR3 is 15 residues long. The CDR3 DNA is TGTGCCTGGAGTGCTGGGGACAGGGTGGGTGAAAAACTGTTTTTT. Amino acids: CAWSAGDRVGEKLFF.

Of note for this clone: The same CDR3 is also encoded by other DNA sequences in this sample. The rearrangement links TRBV27 to TRBJ1-2; no clear D gene. From germline, CDR1 is MNHEY and CDR2 SMNVEV (reference sequence). The CDR3 sequence is 14 residues long. Trimming cost V 2 bases and J 1 base, with 8 bases left between them. CDR3 residues: CASSLTGFNYGYTF. The CDR3 bases are TGTGCCAGCAGTTTAACCGGTTTTAACTATGGCTACACCTTC.

The chain is built from TRBV9 and TRBJ1-1; D remains ambiguous. Germline V CDR1 and CDR2: SGDLS, YYNGEE. V lost 4 bases, J lost 2 bases, and 6 bases lay in between. The CDR3 spans 12 residues. Written as DNA, the CDR3 is TGTGCCAGCAGCTTACCCAACACTGAAGCTTTCTTT. Translated: CASSLPNTEAFF.

The rearrangement uses TRBV9 and TRBJ1-2, with a possible D match to TRBD1 (6 bases). This CDR3 is built from 14 residues. Trimming took 7 bases from V and 1 from J, leaving 14 bases between them. Germline CDR1 reads SGDLS; CDR2 reads YYNGEE. The CDR3 loop reads CASSQTGLNYGYTF. Written as DNA, the CDR3 is TGTGCCAGCTCTCAAACAGGGCTTAACTATGGCTACACCTTC. Supplemented by reference TRBV9 and TRBJ1-2, the full variable domain reads DSGVTQTPKHLITATGQRVTLRCSPRSGDLSVYWYQQSLDQGLQFLIQYYNGEERAKGNILERFSAQQFPDLHSELNLSSLELGDSALYFCASSQTGLNYGYTFGSGTRLTVV.

This chain joins TRBV5-1 and TRBJ2-7; 8 bases are shared with TRBD1. The CDR3 covers 14 residues. V lost 1 base to trimming and J lost 6 bases; unmatched junction nucleotides: 6. Per the germline V gene, CDR1 is SGHRS and CDR2 is YFSETQ. The chain's CDR3 is CASSLYLQGGEQYF. CDR3 coding DNA: TGCGCCAGCAGCTTGTACCTACAGGGGGGCGAGCAGTACTTC.

The V and J genes are TRBV4-3 and TRBJ1-3, with unresolved D. The CDR3 spans 16 residues. The V end was cut by 0 bases, the J end by 2 bases, with 11 bases between. Germline V lookup: CDR1 LGHNA, CDR2 YSLEER. The CDR3 bases are TGCGCCAGCAGCCAAGATAGTCGCGGGACTGGAAACACCATATATTTT. Its protein is CASSQDSRGTGNTIYF.

The rearrangement links TRBV29-1 to TRBJ2-3; D is ambiguous. V was shortened by 3 bases and J by 1 base, with 5 bases between the two germline ends. The CDR3 length is 12 residues. The germline V gene encodes CDR1 SQVTM and CDR2 ANQGSEA. This CDR3 is CSVDGGTDTQYF. Written as DNA, the CDR3 is TGCAGCGTTGATGGAGGCACAGATACGCAGTATTTT.

This chain joins TRBV4-3 and TRBJ2-1; possible D gene TRBD2, 6 bases. The V end lost 5 bases, the J end lost 7 bases, and 21 bases lay between the germline ends. Per the germline V gene, CDR1 is LGHNA and CDR2 is YSLEER. CDR3 length equals 16 residues. CDR3 bases: TGCGCCAGCAGCTCCTGGGGGGAGGACATGGGGAATGAGCAGTTCTTC. It yields the protein CASSSWGEDMGNEQFF.

This sequence joins TRBV9 and TRBJ2-3; possibly TRBD1 or TRBD2 for D (5 bases each). The CDR3 is 14 residues long. Germline V gene lookup returns CDR1 SGDLS and CDR2 YYNGEE. V lost 3 bases, J lost 1 base, and 9 bases lay in between. In DNA form, the CDR3 reads TGTGCCAGCAGCGGGGACGGTGGCACAGATACGCAGTATTTT. It yields the protein CASSGDGGTDTQYF.

The CDR3 loop is CASSGHYQETQYF. Written as DNA, the CDR3 is TGTGCCAGCAGTGGTCACTACCAAGAGACCCAGTACTTC. J is TRBJ2-5 and V is TRBV27; D is uncertain. The CDR3 sequence is 13 residues long. Per the germline V gene, CDR1 is MNHEY and CDR2 is SMNVEV (reference sequence). V lost 5 bases to trimming and J lost 0 bases, with 7 bases between them.

V usage is TRBV27 and J usage is TRBJ2-2; 10 bases agree with TRBD2. CDR1 is MNHEY, CDR2 SMNVEV, per germline (reference sequence). V lost 5 bases, J lost 7 bases, and 7 bases stayed unmatched. CDR3 length: 15 amino acids. The CDR3 nucleotides are TGTGCCAGCAGTATCCTAGCGGGAGCGAACGGGGAGCTGTTTTTT. Its translation: CASSILAGANGELFF.

The genes are TRBV4-1 and TRBJ2-7; D remains ambiguous. The V end was cut by 8 bases, the J end by 0 bases, with 14 bases between. Germline V gene sequence: CDR1 MGHRA, CDR2 YSYEKL. The CDR3 has 14 residues. As DNA, the CDR3 is TGCGCCAGCTCTCCTACGGTTACCTCCTACGAGCAGTACTTC. Translation gives CASSPTVTSYEQYF.

The gene calls are TRBV2 and TRBJ2-7, with TRBD2 identical over 9 bases. Germline CDR1 SNHLY, CDR2 FYNNEI. The CDR3 has 13 amino acids. J gave up 2 bases and V 9 bases, and 5 bases lay outside the gene matches. Here the CDR3 DNA reads TGTGCCAGGAGACTAGCGGATACCTACGAGCAGTACTTC. Residues: CARRLADTYEQYF.

The chain has TRBV29-1 and TRBJ2-5; no clear D gene. The CDR3 is 11 residues long. Trimming cost V 6 bases and J 11 bases, with 16 bases left between them. The germline CDR1 and CDR2 sequences are SQVTM and ANQGSEA. CDR3 nucleotides: TGCAGCGTCGACACCGGTACGGAGCAGTACTTC. It yields the protein CSVDTGTEQYF.

The chain employs TRBV21-1 and TRBJ1-3; the table's D call of TRBD1 was not tested on the DNA. TRBV21-1 has pseudogene status. The CDR3 is 18 residues long. The CDR3 sequence: CASSKIDGRDGAGNTIYF. CDR3 DNA: TGTGCCAGCAGCAAAATTGACGGCAGGGATGGGGCTGGAAACACCATATATTTT.